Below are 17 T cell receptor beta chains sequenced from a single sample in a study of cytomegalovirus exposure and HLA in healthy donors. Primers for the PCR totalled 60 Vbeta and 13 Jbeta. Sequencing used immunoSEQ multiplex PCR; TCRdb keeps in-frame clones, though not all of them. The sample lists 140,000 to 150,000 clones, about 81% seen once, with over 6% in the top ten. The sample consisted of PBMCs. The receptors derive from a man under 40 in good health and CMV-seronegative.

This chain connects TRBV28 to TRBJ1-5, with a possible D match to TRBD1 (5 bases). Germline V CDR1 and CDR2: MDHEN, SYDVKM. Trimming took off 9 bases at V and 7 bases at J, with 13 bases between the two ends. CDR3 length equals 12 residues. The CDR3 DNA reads TGTGCCAGGGGGGTGGGGGGACAGCCCCAGCATTTT. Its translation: CARGVGGQPQHF.

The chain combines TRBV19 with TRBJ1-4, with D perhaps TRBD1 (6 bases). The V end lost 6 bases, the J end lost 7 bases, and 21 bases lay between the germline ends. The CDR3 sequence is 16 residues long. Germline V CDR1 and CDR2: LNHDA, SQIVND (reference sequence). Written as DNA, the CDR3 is TGTGCCAGTAGGACGGACAGTCTCAAATTTTTTGAAAAACTGTTTTTT. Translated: CASRTDSLKFFEKLFF.

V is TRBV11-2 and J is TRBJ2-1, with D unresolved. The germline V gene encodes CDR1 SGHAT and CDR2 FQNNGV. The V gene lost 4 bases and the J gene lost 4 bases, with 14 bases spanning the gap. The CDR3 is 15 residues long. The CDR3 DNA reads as TGTGCCAGCAGCTCCGCCCTTGACTTTTACAATGAGCAGTTCTTC. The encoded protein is CASSSALDFYNEQFF.

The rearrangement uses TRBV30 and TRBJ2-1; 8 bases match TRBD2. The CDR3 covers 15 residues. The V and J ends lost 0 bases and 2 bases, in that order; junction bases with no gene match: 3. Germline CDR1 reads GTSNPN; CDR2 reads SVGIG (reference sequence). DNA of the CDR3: TGTGCCTGGAGTGTATCGGGGGGGACCTACAATGAGCAGTTCTTC. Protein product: CAWSVSGGTYNEQFF.

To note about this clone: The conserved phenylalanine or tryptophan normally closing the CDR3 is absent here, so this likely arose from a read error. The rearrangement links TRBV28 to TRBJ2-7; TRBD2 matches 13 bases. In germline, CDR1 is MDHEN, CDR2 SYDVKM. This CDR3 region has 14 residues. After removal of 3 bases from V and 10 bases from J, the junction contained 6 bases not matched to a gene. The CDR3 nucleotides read TGTGCCAGCAGTTTTGGGGGACTAGCGGGACCACAGTACCTC. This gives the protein CASSFGGLAGPQYL.

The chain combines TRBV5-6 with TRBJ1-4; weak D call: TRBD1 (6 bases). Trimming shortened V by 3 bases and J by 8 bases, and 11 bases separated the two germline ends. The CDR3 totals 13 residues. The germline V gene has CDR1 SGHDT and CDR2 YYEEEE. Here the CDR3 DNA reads TGTGCCAGCAGCTCGAGGACAGTGGAAAAACTGTTTTTT. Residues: CASSSRTVEKLFF.

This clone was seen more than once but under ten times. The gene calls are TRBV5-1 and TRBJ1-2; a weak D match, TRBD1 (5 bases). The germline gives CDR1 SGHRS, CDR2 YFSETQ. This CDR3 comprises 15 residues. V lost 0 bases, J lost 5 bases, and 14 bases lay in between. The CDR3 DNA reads TGCGCCAGCAGCTTGGGGAGCGGGGCTTCTTATGGCTACACCTTC. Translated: CASSLGSGASYGYTF.

For the CDR3, the DNA is TGTGCCAGTAGTATGCCTTTGGACAGGGGGAAAGGCTACACCTTC. Residues: CASSMPLDRGKGYTF. The rearrangement uses TRBV19 and TRBJ1-2; 10 nucleotides line up with TRBD1. The CDR3 runs 15 residues. Germline CDR1 reads LNHDA; CDR2 reads SQIVND (reference sequence). Trimming at V came to 3 bases and at J to 8 bases, leaving 9 bases not matched to a gene.

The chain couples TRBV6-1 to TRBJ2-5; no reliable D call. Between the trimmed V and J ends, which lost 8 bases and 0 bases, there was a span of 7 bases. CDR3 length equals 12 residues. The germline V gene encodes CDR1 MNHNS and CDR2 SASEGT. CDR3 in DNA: TGTGCCAGCTCAGCGTACCAAGAGACCCAGTACTTC. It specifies CASSAYQETQYF.

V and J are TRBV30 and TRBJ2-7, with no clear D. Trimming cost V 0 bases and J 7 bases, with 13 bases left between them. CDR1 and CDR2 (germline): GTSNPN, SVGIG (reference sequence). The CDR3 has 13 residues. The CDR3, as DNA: TGTGCCTGGAGTGTGACGGCAGGAAGGGAGCAGTACTTC. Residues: CAWSVTAGREQYF.

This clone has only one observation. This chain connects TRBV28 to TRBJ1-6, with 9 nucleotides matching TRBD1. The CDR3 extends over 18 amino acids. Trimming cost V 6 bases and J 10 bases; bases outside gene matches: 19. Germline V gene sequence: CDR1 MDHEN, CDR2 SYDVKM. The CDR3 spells CASSHESGQGWEYSPLHF. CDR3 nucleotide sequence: TGTGCCAGCAGCCATGAGTCGGGACAGGGCTGGGAGTACTCACCCCTCCACTTT.

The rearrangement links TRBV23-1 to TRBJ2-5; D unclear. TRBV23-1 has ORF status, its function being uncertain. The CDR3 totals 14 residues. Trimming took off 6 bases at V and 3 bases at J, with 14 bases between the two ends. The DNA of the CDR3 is TGCGCCAGCAGCGGGTTGAATCCCGAAGAGACCCAGTACTTC. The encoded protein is CASSGLNPEETQYF.

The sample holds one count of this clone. This CDR3 reads CASGQNEPPGLGSYEQYF. In nucleotides, the CDR3 is TGTGCTAGTGGTCAGAACGAGCCCCCGGGACTCGGGTCCTACGAGCAGTACTTC. The V call is TRBV12-5, the J call TRBJ2-7; maybe TRBD2 (6 bases). CDR1 is LGHNT and CDR2 is FRNRAP in the germline V gene. The CDR3 is 18 residues long. The V end lost 5 bases, the J end lost 1 base, and 24 bases lay between the germline ends. The variable domain in full, completed from reference TRBV12-5 and TRBJ2-7, reads DARVTQTPRHKVTEMGQEVTMRCQPILGHNTVFWYRQTMMQGLELLAYFRNRAPLDDSGMPKDRFSAEMPDATLATLKIQPSEPRDSAVYFCASGQNEPPGLGSYEQYFGPGTRLTVT.

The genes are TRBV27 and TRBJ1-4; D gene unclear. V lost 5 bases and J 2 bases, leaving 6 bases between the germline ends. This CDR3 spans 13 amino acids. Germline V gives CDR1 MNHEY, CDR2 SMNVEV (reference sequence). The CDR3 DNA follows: TGTGCCAGCAGTCGAGCTACTAATGAAAAACTGTTTTTT. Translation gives CASSRATNEKLFF.

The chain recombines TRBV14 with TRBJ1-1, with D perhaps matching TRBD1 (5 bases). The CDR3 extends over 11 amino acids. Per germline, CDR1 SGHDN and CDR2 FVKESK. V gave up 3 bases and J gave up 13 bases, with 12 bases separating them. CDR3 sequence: CASSHGGWDFF. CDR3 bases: TGTGCCAGCAGCCATGGGGGGTGGGATTTCTTT.

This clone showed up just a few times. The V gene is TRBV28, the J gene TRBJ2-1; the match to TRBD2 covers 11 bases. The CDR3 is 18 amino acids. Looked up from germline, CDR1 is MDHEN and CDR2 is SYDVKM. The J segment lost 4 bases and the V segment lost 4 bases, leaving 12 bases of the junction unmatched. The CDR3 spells CASSSPLSTSGGYNEQFF. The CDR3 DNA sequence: TGTGCCAGCAGTTCCCCACTCTCCACTAGCGGGGGATACAATGAGCAGTTCTTC.

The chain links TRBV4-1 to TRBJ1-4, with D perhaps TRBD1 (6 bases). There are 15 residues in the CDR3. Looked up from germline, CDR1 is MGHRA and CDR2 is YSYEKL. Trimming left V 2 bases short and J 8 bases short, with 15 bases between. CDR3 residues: CASSQLGQREEKLFF. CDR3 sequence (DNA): TGCGCCAGCAGCCAACTCGGACAGCGGGAGGAAAAACTGTTTTTT.